The 3 T cell receptor beta chains given below trace back to one sample, sequenced in a study of T cell clonality in common variable immunodeficiency. Here immunoSEQ multiplex PCR was the method, and the copy in TCRdb shows in-frame clones only, minus some. The sample lists tens of thousands of clones, none appearing once, the ten largest making up under 4.5%. The sample consisted of peripheral blood mononuclear cells. Receptors were obtained from a person aged 18 to 75 in good health.

In its sample, this clone was seen many times. The CDR3 goes on 3 residues after the read ends, and that part is filled in from the germline J gene. This sequence joins TRBV7-9 and TRBJ1-1, with TRBD1 identical over 8 bases. CDR3 length equals 13 residues. Germline loops: CDR1 SEHNR, CDR2 FQNEAQ (reference sequence). With 4 bases clipped from V and 4 bases from J, the junction kept 2 bases outside the gene matches. CDR3 DNA (partial): TGTGCCAGCAGCTACACAGGGGGCACTGAA. Translated: CASSYTGGTE. The entire CDR3 reads CASSYTGGTEAFF.

This clone showed up many times. The CDR3 goes on 3 residues after the read ends, and that part is filled in from the germline J gene. The V gene is TRBV29-1, the J gene TRBJ2-1, with D perhaps matching TRBD1 (6 bases). Per germline, CDR1 SQVTM and CDR2 ANQGSEA. The CDR3 loop spans 12 amino acids. V was trimmed by 3 bases and J by 6 bases, leaving 9 bases between them. The chain's CDR3 is CSVDGQTNEQFF. CDR3 DNA (partial): TGCAGCGTTGATGGACAGACCAATGAG.

On this clone: The read terminates 3 residues ahead of where the CDR3 ends, so the germline J gene completes it. J is TRBJ2-5 and V is TRBV10-3; a possible D gene is TRBD2 (6 bases). From germline, CDR1 is ENHRY and CDR2 SYGVKD. The CDR3 is 16 amino acids. The V end lost 4 bases, the J end lost 1 base, and 16 bases lay between the germline ends. The sequenced part of the CDR3 DNA is TGTGCCATCAGTGGTTGGGGCGGGGCGGTCCAAGAGACC. It codes for CAISGWGGAVQET. The full CDR3 protein reads CAISGWGGAVQETQYF.